This TCR beta chain was captured by sequencing in a study of shared clonotypes between healthy human individuals. This table comes from immunoSEQ multiplex PCR, and its TCRdb copy is limited to in-frame clones, with some not included. The sample holds around 1.1 million clones, around 78% seen once. The CDR3 spans 15 residues. Per the germline V gene, CDR1 is MNHNS and CDR2 is SASEGT. With 4 bases clipped from V and 2 bases from J, the junction kept 8 bases outside the gene matches. The specimen sequenced was memory CD4+ T cells from PBMCs. This sample's subset: CD45RA-negative fraction. The receptor's source is a young man in good health. Some clones in this sample may be carry-over from other donors' samples. The chain has TRBV6-1 and TRBJ2-7, with TRBD1 identical over 7 bases. In nucleotides, the CDR3 is TGTGCCAGCAGTGTTCGGTCAGGGGGTACCTACGAGCAGTACTTC. It encodes CASSVRSGGTYEQYF.